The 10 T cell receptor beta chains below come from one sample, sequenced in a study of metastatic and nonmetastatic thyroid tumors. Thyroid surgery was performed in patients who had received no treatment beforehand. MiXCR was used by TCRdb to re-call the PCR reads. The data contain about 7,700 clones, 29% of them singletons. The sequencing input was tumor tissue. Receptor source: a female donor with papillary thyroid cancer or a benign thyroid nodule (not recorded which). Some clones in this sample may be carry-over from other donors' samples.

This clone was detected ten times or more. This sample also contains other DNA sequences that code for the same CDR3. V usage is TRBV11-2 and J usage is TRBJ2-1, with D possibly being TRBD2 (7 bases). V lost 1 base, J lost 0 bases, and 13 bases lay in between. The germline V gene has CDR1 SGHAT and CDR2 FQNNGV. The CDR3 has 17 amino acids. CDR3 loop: CASSLGRGGSSYNEQFF. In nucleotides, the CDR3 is TGTGCCAGCAGCTTAGGAAGGGGGGGGAGCTCCTACAATGAGCAGTTCTTC.

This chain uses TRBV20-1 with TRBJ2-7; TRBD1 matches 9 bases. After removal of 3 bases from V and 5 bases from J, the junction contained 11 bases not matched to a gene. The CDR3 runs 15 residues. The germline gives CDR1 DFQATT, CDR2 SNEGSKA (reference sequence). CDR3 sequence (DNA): TGCAGTGCTAGGGGTGGGACAGGGCATACCAACGAGCAGTACTTC. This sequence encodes CSARGGTGHTNEQYF.

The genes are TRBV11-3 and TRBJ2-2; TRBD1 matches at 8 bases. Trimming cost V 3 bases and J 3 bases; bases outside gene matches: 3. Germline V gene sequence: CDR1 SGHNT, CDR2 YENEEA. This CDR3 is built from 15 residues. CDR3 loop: CASSLDRVDTGELFF. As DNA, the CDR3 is TGTGCCAGCAGCTTGGACAGGGTGGACACCGGGGAGCTGTTTTTT. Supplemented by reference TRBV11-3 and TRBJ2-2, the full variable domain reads EAGVVQSPRYKIIEKKQPVAFWCNPISGHNTLYWYLQNLGQGPELLIRYENEEAVDDSQLPKDRFSAERLKGVDSTLKIQPAELGDSAVYLCASSLDRVDTGELFFGEGSRLTVL.

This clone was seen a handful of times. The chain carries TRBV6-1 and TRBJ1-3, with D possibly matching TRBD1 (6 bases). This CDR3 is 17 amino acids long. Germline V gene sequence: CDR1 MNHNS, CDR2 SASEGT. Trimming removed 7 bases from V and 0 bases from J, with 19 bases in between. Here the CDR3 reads CASNLWTEIPSGNTIYF. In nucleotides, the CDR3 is TGTGCCAGCAACCTATGGACAGAAATTCCCTCTGGAAACACCATATATTTT.

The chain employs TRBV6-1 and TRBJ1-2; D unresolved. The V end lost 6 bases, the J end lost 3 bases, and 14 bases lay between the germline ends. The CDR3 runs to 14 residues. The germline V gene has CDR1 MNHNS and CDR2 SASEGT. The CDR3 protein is CASSSTPGHYGYTF. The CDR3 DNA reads TGTGCCAGCAGCTCAACCCCCGGGCACTATGGCTACACCTTC.

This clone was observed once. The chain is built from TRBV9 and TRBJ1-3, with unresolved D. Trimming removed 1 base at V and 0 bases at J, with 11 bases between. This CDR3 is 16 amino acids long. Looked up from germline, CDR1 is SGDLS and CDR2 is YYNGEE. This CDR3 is CASSVLDGSSGNTIYF. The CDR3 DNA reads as TGTGCCAGCAGCGTATTGGACGGGAGCTCTGGAAACACCATATATTTT.

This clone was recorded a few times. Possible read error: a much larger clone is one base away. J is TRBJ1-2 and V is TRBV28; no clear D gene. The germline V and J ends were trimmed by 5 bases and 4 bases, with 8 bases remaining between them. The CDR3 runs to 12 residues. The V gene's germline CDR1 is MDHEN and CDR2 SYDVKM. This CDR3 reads CASSIGSYGYTF. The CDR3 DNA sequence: TGTGCCAGCAGTATTGGGAGCTATGGCTACACCTTC.

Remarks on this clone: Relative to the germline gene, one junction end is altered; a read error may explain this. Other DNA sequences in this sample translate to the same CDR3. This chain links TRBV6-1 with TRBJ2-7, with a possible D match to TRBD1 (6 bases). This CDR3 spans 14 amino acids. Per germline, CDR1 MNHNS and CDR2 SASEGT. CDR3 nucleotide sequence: TGCGCCAGTAAATCCCGACAGGATTCCTACGAGCAGTACTTC. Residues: CASKSRQDSYEQYF.

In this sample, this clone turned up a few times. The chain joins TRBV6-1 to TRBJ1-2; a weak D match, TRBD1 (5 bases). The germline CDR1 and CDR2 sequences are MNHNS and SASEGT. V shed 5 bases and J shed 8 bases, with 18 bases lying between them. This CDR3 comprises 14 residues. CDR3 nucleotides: TGTGCCAGCAGTCGCTACGAGGGGCAAGAGGGCTACACCTTC. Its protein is CASSRYEGQEGYTF.

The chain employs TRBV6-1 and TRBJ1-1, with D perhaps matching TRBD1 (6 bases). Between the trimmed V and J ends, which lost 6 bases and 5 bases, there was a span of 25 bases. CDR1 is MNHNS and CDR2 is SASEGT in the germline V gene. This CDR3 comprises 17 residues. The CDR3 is CASRPSGGAVGGTEAFF. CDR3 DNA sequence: TGTGCCAGCAGGCCCTCGGGGGGCGCGGTCGGTGGGACTGAAGCTTTCTTT.